Listed below are T cell receptor beta chains from one sample, sequenced in a study of CD4+ T cells in melanoma. Only in-frame clones appear in the TCRdb table, and some are missing; sequencing was by immunoSEQ multiplex PCR. This sample yields roughly 3,500 clones, of which less than 80% are seen a single time; 9.5% to 12% belongs to the top ten. Sequenced sample: tumor tissue. The receptors originated from a human donor with melanoma. Each CDR3 is given with its conserved first and last residue. D genes are given only for firm matches. Clone sizes are given selectively: once, few, many, or a class where the clone is expanded.

>TRBJ2-2|NA|NA|TRBV5-1
TGCGCCAGCAGCTTCTCCGACCCAGGGGGAGGCACCGGGGAGCTGTTTTTT
CASSFSDPGGGTGELFF
>TRBJ1-4|NA|TRBD1|TRBV4-3
TGCGCCAGCAGCCAAGTGTCCGGGACAGGGCGGGAAAAACTGTTTTTT
CASSQVSGTGREKLFF
>TRBJ2-7|once|TRBD1|TRBV19
TGTGCCAGTAGTCCGGCGGTTACAGGGGTGATCTACGAGCAGTACTTC
CASSPAVTGVIYEQYF
>TRBJ2-1|NA|TRBD1|TRBV5-4
TGTGCCAGCAGCGGCCGGGACAGGGGGCTCTTGGGGGAGTGGAATGAGCAGTTCTTC
CASSGRDRGLLGEWNEQFF
>TRBJ2-3|NA|NA|TRBV7-3
TGTGCCAGCAGGGAACGAGGGACAGATACGCAGTATTTT
CASRERGTDTQYF
>TRBJ2-2|NA|NA|TRBV19
TGTGCCAGTAGTCCCCCACTGGCGGGGGCGGCCACCGGGGAGCTGTTTTTT
CASSPPLAGAATGELFF
>TRBJ2-3|once|TRBD2|TRBV5-3
TGTGCCAGAAGCTTTGGGCGGGAGTCCCCCACAGATACGCAGTATTTT
CARSFGRESPTDTQYF
>TRBJ2-3|NA|TRBD2|TRBV7-6
TGTGCCAGCAGCTTAGGGGTGGGAAGGACTAGTGCCGTTACGCAGTATTTT
CASSLGVGRTSAVTQYF
>TRBJ2-7|NA|TRBD2|TRBV7-6
TGTGCCAGCAGCTTAAGAGCGGGGAGCTCCTACGAGCAGTACTTC
CASSLRAGSSYEQYF
>TRBJ2-7|once|NA|TRBV7-3
TGTGCCAGCAGCCCCGGCGGAGGTAGGCTCGACGAGCAGTACTTC
CASSPGGGRLDEQYF
>TRBJ2-7|NA|NA|TRBV2
TGTGCCAGCAGCTTCAGTGGACCCGGGGAGCAGTACTTC
CASSFSGPGEQYF
>TRBJ2-7|NA|TRBD2|TRBV28
TGTGCCAGCAGTTTGTCGGGAGGGCCCTACGAGCAGTACTTC
CASSLSGGPYEQYF
>TRBJ2-2|NA|TRBD2|TRBV10-2
TGCGCCAGCCTAAGCGGGAGTTACACCGGGGAGCTGTTTTTT
CASLSGSYTGELFF
>TRBJ2-2|NA|NA|TRBV5-4
TGTGCCAGCAGCCGAGGGGCGGACACCGGGGAGCTGTTTTTT
CASSRGADTGELFF
>TRBJ1-6|NA|TRBD1|TRBV7-8
TGTGCCAGCGTATTTTCTGCCGGGACAGGGAATTCACCCCTCCACTTT
CASVFSAGTGNSPLHF
>TRBJ2-5|few|NA|TRBV28
TGTGCCAGCAGTTTACTAGCATATGGGACCCAGTACTTC
CASSLLAYGTQYF
>TRBJ1-5|few|NA|TRBV5-4
TGTGCCAGCAGCGAGGGAACAGATCCAGGACCCCAGCATTTT
CASSEGTDPGPQHF
>TRBJ2-1|few|NA|TRBV20-1
TGCAGTGCCCCTTGGGGGCCGCAGTTCTTC
CSAPWGPQFF
>TRBJ2-5|few|NA|TRBV5-6
TGTGCCAGCAGCTTGTCGGCAGGGAAAAAGACCCAGTACTTC
CASSLSAGKKTQYF
>TRBJ1-6|NA|NA|TRBV7-2
TGTGCCAGCAGCGCAGCGGGGGTCCATAATTCACCCCTCCACTTT
CASSAAGVHNSPLHF
>TRBJ2-5|once|TRBD2|TRBV9
TGTGCCAGCAGCGGAGGGGGCCCGGGACTAGCGGGAGATGAGACCCAGTACTTC
CASSGGGPGLAGDETQYF
>TRBJ2-7|NA|NA|TRBV7-9
TGTGCCAGCAGCAAAGCGACGGTCTACGAGCAGTACTTC
CASSKATVYEQYF
>TRBJ1-3|few|NA|TRBV6-1
TGTGCCAGCAGTGAGCGGGGTTTTGAAAACACCATATATTTT
CASSERGFENTIYF
>TRBJ2-3|few|TRBD2|TRBV7-2
TGTGCCAGCAGCTTAGAAGGACTAGCGGGACTGGCAGATACGCAGTATTTT
CASSLEGLAGLADTQYF
>TRBJ2-5|NA|NA|TRBV6-6
TGTGCCAGCAGTGACCCGACAGTACCCCAAGAGACCCAGTACTTC
CASSDPTVPQETQYF
>TRBJ2-7|medium-sized|NA|TRBV7-6
TGTGCCAGCAGTGAGGGGGGGACTATAGCCTACGAGCAGTACTTC
CASSEGGTIAYEQYF
>TRBJ2-2|NA|NA|TRBV6-6
TGTGCCAGCAGTTCTACCGGGGAGCTGTTTTTT
CASSSTGELFF
>TRBJ1-5|NA|NA|TRBV15
TGTGCCACCAGCAGAGGGGGCGGATTGGGGCAGCCCCAGCATTTT
CATSRGGGLGQPQHF
>TRBJ2-7|NA|TRBD1|TRBV27
TGTGCCAGCAGTTCGACAGGGGGCGGCTACGAGCAGTACTTC
CASSSTGGGYEQYF
>TRBJ2-7|NA|NA|TRBV11-2
TGTGCCAGCAGCCTTCGGAGCCCCGGCCCCTACGAGCAGTACTTC
CASSLRSPGPYEQYF
>TRBJ1-4|NA|NA|TRBV7-9
TGTGCCAGCAGCTTAAAGGCATCGACTAATGAAAAACTGTTTTTT
CASSLKASTNEKLFF
>TRBJ1-1|NA|NA|TRBV7-8
TGTGCCAGCAGCTTAGGCCCTAGGGGGAAAGGGAACACTGAAGCTTTCTTT
CASSLGPRGKGNTEAFF
>TRBJ2-5|few|NA|TRBV5-4
TGTGCCAGCAGCTTGGGGGTTTCGGAGACCCAGTACTTC
CASSLGVSETQYF
>TRBJ1-5|NA|NA|TRBV19
TGTGCCAGTAGGACAACTGGGGGGGGTAATCAGCCCCAGCATTTT
CASRTTGGGNQPQHF
>TRBJ2-6|NA|NA|TRBV6-4
TGTGCCAGCAGTGCCTCGGACAGATACTCTGGGGCCAACGTCCTGACTTTC
CASSASDRYSGANVLTF
>TRBJ2-1|few|NA|TRBV4-3
TGCGCCAGCAGCCAAGATAGGCAGGTAGACAATGAGCAGTTCTTC
CASSQDRQVDNEQFF
>TRBJ2-3|once|NA|TRBV5-1
TGCGCCAGCAGCTTTTCTCAGGGCAGCACAGATACGCAGTATTTT
CASSFSQGSTDTQYF
>TRBJ2-1|NA|TRBD2|TRBV5-1
TGCGCCAGCAGCTTGGAATGGCCTAGCGGGTTCTATGAGCAGTTCTTC
CASSLEWPSGFYEQFF
>TRBJ2-1|NA|NA|TRBV5-8
TGTGCCAGCACAAAAGTCTACCGGGTCGGAAACAATGAGCAGTTCTTC
CASTKVYRVGNNEQFF
>TRBJ2-2|NA|NA|TRBV7-2
TGTGCCAGCAGTTGGAACACCGGGGAGCTGTTTTTT
CASSWNTGELFF
>TRBJ1-1|NA|NA|TRBV5-6
TGTGCCAGCAGCCCCAGGGTTCACACTGAAGCTTTCTTT
CASSPRVHTEAFF
>TRBJ1-3|NA|NA|TRBV6-4
TGTGCCAGCAGTGACCGGGACAAGGGCTTCTCTGGAAACACCATATATTTT
CASSDRDKGFSGNTIYF
>TRBJ2-7|NA|NA|TRBV19
TGTGCCAGTTTCGAGCGAGGTCTTCCGCGGGGTGAGCAGTACTTC
CASFERGLPRGEQYF
>TRBJ2-7|NA|NA|TRBV27
TGTGCCAGCAGTTTAGTGCAGGGAGGCCACGAGCAGTACTTC
CASSLVQGGHEQYF
>TRBJ2-2|NA|NA|TRBV6-1
TGTGCCAGCAAGGTAGACATCAGGCCCGGGGAGCTGTTTTTT
CASKVDIRPGELFF
>TRBJ2-3|NA|NA|TRBV7-3
TGTGCCAGCAGCCCAGGGACCGGAGGGCCGGATACGCAGTATTTT
CASSPGTGGPDTQYF
>TRBJ2-5|NA|TRBD2|TRBV6-5
TGTGCCAGCAGTTACGAGACTAGCGGGGGTAAGACCCAGTACTTC
CASSYETSGGKTQYF
>TRBJ2-2|few|TRBD2|TRBV11-1
TGTGCCAGCAGCGCCTCTAGCGGGGGGCCCGGGGAGCTGTTTTTT
CASSASSGGPGELFF
>TRBJ2-2|NA|NA|TRBV29-1
TGCAGCGTCGCTAGTGGGGCGAACACCGGGGAGCTGTTTTTT
CSVASGANTGELFF
>TRBJ2-1|NA|TRBD1|TRBV5-1
TGCGCCAGCAGGACAGGGGGCTCCTACAATGAGCAGTTCTTC
CASRTGGSYNEQFF
>TRBJ1-1|NA|NA|TRBV28
TGTGCCAGCAGTACAGGGCAGGGCCAGAACACTGAAGCTTTCTTT
CASSTGQGQNTEAFF
>TRBJ2-2|few|NA|TRBV27
TGTGCCAGCAGTTCCGTGGGGGCCAGGGGTCCCACCGGGGAGCTGTTTTTT
CASSSVGARGPTGELFF
>TRBJ1-5|large|NA|TRBV5-8
TGTGCCAGCAGCTTGGGTGGTTACGGTCAGCCCCAGCATTTT
CASSLGGYGQPQHF
>TRBJ1-6|NA|NA|TRBV7-8
TGTGCCAGCAGCTTAGTAGAGCAGGGTTTTGTTTCACCCCTCCACTTT
CASSLVEQGFVSPLHF
>TRBJ2-7|NA|NA|TRBV7-3
TGTGCCAGCAGCGTTACAGGGTCACGCGAGCAGTACTTC
CASSVTGSREQYF
>TRBJ1-6|NA|NA|TRBV7-2
TGTGCCAGCAGCTCGCAGGGGTCTGGGAATTCACCCCTCCACTTT
CASSSQGSGNSPLHF
>TRBJ2-3|once|TRBD2|TRBV7-9
TGTGCCAGCAGCGAGGGACTAGACATGAGCACAGATACGCAGTATTTT
CASSEGLDMSTDTQYF
>TRBJ2-3|NA|NA|TRBV6-4
TGTGCCAGCAGTATATCCCCGTACACAGATACGCAGTATTTT
CASSISPYTDTQYF
>TRBJ2-7|NA|NA|TRBV7-8
TGTGCCAGCAGCTTATGGGCCGCGAGCTCCTACGAGCAGTACTTC
CASSLWAASSYEQYF